The rows below give T cell receptor beta chains drawn from one sample of a study of beta chain features in type 1 diabetes. Sequencing was performed with immunoSEQ multiplex PCR; in TCRdb, only in-frame clones are kept and a portion is missing. The sample shows some 350,000 clones, roughly 13% of them seen only once. Sequenced material: naive CD4+ T cells from blood. Every receptor here comes from a woman aged 18-35 years with type 1 diabetes. Both conserved end residues are part of each CDR3.

V	J	CDR3
TRBV19	TRBJ2-2	CAGRLAGGTGELFF
TRBV5-1	TRBJ2-3	CASSSLIADTQYF
TRBV5-1	TRBJ2-3	CASSPVGAVLTDTQYF
TRBV5-1	TRBJ2-7	CASSLDGTGSYEQYF
TRBV7-9	TRBJ1-2	CASSLDTHYGYTF
TRBV6-1	TRBJ1-5	CASTTGLNQPQHF
TRBV28	TRBJ2-2	CASSLRVAGELFF
TRBV7-9	TRBJ2-3	CASSLQTQYF
TRBV10-3	TRBJ2-1	CAIRATGTSGSGEQFF
TRBV7-2	TRBJ1-2	CASSLGTTGDGYTF
TRBV29-1	TRBJ1-1	CSVAKAGDDSEAFF
TRBV7-9	TRBJ1-5	CASSPGGDSNQPQHF
TRBV20-1	TRBJ2-3	CSAITADTQYF
TRBV7-9	TRBJ2-1	CASSPYEWGQGANEQFF
TRBV5-4	TRBJ2-3	CASSPGQFTDTQYF
TRBV6-5	TRBJ1-5	CASSSAGQPFNQPQHF
TRBV28	TRBJ2-5	CASSLRRGKETQYF
TRBV10-3	TRBJ1-1	CAISESDGTGVNTEAFF
TRBV28	TRBJ2-5	CASSLSGAGLETQYF
TRBV5-1	TRBJ2-2	CASSLTGDTGELFF
TRBV7-3	TRBJ2-1	CASSNTGTTEQFF
TRBV29-1	TRBJ2-1	CSVRGQGNEQFF
TRBV9	TRBJ2-1	CASSVEAGAYNEQFF
TRBV30	TRBJ1-5	CAWGGQGGNQPQHF
TRBV19	TRBJ2-7	CASSIDRERKQYF
TRBV6-6	TRBJ1-1	CASSYGGQNTEAFF
TRBV7-9	TRBJ2-7	CASSLVLASYEQYF
TRBV5-1	TRBJ2-5	CASSPRTSGSGKETQYF
TRBV18	TRBJ2-1	CASSPLGLANSNEQFF
TRBV7-2	TRBJ1-2	CASSLVSTGTSTGGYTF
TRBV28	TRBJ2-7	CASSFFPNEQYF
TRBV11-3	TRBJ2-1	CASSLDGREQFF
TRBV30	TRBJ2-7	CAWSVAGGSEQYF
TRBV25-1	TRBJ2-2	CASNPGTGTTGELFF
TRBV19	TRBJ2-5	CASSIPTSGTPETQYF
TRBV7-9	TRBJ2-5	CASSSPWEKQETQYF
TRBV7-2	TRBJ2-1	CASTPAGPTYNEQFF
TRBV29-1	TRBJ2-3	CSVGGGTSTDTQYF
TRBV5-1	TRBJ1-4	CASSHGQTATNEKLFF
TRBV19	TRBJ2-2	CASFKGGRGFTGELFF
TRBV11-2	TRBJ1-1	CASSLPWQDTEAFF
TRBV7-3	TRBJ1-1	CASSLQGASTEAFF
TRBV2	TRBJ1-1	CASMGTGMNTEAFF
TRBV11-2	TRBJ2-2	CASRLTGGKTGELFF
TRBV29-1	TRBJ1-1	CSVVLGRQGPNTEAFF
TRBV5-1	TRBJ2-1	CASSFDRSYNEQFF
TRBV10-1	TRBJ2-1	CASSESLEHNEQFF
TRBV9	TRBJ2-1	CASHRTSGGLYEQFF
TRBV7-2	TRBJ2-3	CASSLTGGGGTDTQYF
TRBV28	TRBJ2-7	CASRSPGQGTEGSYEQYF
TRBV19	TRBJ1-2	CASSLQANYGYTF
TRBV19	TRBJ1-5	CASKGQAYSNQPQHF
TRBV7-9	TRBJ2-5	CASSSGTQTQETQYF
TRBV5-1	TRBJ1-2	CASSSKTEYGYTF
TRBV30	TRBJ2-2	CAWMQTGELFF
TRBV29-1	TRBJ1-1	CSVEGQGSTEAFF
TRBV9	TRBJ1-5	CASSPEDRDGQPQHF
TRBV28	TRBJ2-1	CASSTAGTSNYNEQFF
TRBV7-2	TRBJ2-3	CASSSLGQGTDTQYF
TRBV5-1	TRBJ1-2	CASSLGGFIGYTF